This TCR beta chain was found in a study of blood T cell repertoires in COVID-19. Background on the study: Collection of acute and convalescent COVID-19 samples took place in the United States, Italy and Spain. In each case, the material was cDNA or gDNA derived from T cells, B-cell-depleted T cells, or PBMCs.

Methods used by the authors: Counts of nucleated cells, estimated from reference gene primer amplification, were obtained. Only in-frame clones appear in the TCRdb table, and some are missing; sequencing was by immunoSEQ multiplex PCR. The V and J calls and clone size were taken over from that table, and D and trimming were inferred from the DNA. The table shows 100,000 or so clones, with around 94% occurring only once. This CDR3 is 14 amino acids long. Material for sequencing was peripheral blood. The chain combines TRBV21-1 with TRBJ2-7; TRBD1 reflects the table's D call only, with no check against the DNA. TRBV21-1 is labeled a pseudogene. The source is a man aged 45 to 65 with active COVID-19. For the CDR3, the DNA is TGTGCCAGCAGTTATACAGGGGGAGGACACGAGCAGTACTTC. It codes for CASSYTGGGHEQYF.